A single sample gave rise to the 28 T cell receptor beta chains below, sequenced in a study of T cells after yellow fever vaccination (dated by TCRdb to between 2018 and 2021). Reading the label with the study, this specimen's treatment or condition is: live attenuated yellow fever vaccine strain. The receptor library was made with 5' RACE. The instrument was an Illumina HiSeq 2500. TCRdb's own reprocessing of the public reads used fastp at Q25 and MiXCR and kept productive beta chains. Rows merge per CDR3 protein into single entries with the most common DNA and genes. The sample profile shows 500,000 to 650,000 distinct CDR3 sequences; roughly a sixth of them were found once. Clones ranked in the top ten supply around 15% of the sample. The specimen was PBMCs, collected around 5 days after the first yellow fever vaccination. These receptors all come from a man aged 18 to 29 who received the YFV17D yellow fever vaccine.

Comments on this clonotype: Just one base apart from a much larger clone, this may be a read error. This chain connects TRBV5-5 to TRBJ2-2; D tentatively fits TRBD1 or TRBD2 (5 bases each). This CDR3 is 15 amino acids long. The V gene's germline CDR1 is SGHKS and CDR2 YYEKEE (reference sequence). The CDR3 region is CASSRGTANTGEQFF. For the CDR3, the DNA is TGTGCCAGCAGCAGAGGGACGGCTAACACCGGGGAGCAGTTTTTT.

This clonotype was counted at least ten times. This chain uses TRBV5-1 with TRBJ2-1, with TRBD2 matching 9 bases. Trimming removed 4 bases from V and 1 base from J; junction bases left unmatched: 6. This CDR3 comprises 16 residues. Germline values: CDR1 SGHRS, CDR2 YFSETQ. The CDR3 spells CASSLPAGGSYNEQFF. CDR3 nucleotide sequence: TGCGCCAGCAGCCTACCGGCGGGGGGGTCCTACAATGAGCAGTTCTTC.

CDR3 DNA: TGTGCCAGCAGTGACGACAGGGGGCGGTCAGATACGCAGTATTTT. This gives the protein CASSDDRGRSDTQYF. The chain uses TRBV25-1 and TRBJ2-3; 10 bases line up with TRBD1. CDR3 size: 15 residues. The V gene end was trimmed by 3 bases and the J gene end by 4 bases; junction bases not matched to a gene: 4. Per germline, CDR1 MGHDK and CDR2 SYGVNS.

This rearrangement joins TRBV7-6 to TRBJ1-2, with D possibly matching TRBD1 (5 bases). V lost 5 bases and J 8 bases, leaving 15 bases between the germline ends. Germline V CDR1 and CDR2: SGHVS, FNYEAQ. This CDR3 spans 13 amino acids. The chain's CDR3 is CASSTSQGRGYTF. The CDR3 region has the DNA TGTGCCAGCAGCACTTCTCAGGGCAGGGGCTACACCTTC.

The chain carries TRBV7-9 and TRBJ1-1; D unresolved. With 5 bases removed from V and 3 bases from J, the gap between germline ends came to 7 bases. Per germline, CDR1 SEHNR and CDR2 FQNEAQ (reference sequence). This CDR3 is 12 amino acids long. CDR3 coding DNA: TGTGCCAGCAGCGATCAATACACTGAAGCTTTCTTT. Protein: CASSDQYTEAFF. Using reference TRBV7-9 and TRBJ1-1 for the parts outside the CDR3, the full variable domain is DTGVSQNPRHKITKRGQNVTFRCDPISEHNRLYWYRQTLGQGPEFLTYFQNEAQLEKSRLLSDRFSAERPKGSFSTLEIQRTEQGDSAMYLCASSDQYTEAFFGQGTRLTVV.

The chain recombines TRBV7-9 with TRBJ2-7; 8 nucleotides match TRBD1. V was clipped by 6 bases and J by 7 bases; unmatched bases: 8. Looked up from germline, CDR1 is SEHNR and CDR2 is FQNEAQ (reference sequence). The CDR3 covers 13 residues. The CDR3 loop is CASSLTRTGEQYV. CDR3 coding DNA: TGTGCCAGCAGTCTAACCCGGACAGGGGAGCAGTACGTC.

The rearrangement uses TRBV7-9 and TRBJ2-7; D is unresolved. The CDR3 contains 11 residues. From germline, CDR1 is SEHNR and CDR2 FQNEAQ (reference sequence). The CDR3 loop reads CSSSLGAEQYV. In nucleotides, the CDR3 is TGTTCCAGCAGCTTAGGTGCCGAGCAGTACGTC.

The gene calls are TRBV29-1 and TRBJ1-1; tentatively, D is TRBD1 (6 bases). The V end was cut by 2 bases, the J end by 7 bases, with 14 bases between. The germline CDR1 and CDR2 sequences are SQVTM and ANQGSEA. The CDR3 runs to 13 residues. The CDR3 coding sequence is TGCAGCGTTGAATTTTCACAGGGATATGAAGCTTTCTTT. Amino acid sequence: CSVEFSQGYEAFF.

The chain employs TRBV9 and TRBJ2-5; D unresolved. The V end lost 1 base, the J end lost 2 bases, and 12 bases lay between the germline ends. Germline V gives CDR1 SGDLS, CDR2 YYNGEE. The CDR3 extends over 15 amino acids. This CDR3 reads CASSVSLGKQETQYF. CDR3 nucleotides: TGTGCCAGCAGCGTATCACTGGGGAAACAAGAGACCCAGTACTTC.

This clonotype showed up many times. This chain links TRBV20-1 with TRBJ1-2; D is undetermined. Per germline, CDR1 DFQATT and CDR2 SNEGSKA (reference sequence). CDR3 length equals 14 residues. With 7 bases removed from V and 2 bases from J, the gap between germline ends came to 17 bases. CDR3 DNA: TGCAGTGGCTCAGACGGAAGTAGAAACTATGGCTACACCTTC. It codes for CSGSDGSRNYGYTF.

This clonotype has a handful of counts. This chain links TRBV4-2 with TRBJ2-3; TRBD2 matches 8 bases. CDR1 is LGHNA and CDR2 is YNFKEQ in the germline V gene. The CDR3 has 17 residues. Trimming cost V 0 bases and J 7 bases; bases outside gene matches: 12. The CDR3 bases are TGTGCCAGCAGCCAAGATGTCTCGGGGGGGGTTCCCAATACGCAGTATTTT. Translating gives CASSQDVSGGVPNTQYF.

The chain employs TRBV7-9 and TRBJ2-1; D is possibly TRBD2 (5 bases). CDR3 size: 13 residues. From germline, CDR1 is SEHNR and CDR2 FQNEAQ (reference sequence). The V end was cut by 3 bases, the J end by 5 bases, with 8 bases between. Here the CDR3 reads CASSLGADNEQFF. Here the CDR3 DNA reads TGTGCCAGCAGCTTGGGAGCGGACAATGAGCAGTTCTTC.

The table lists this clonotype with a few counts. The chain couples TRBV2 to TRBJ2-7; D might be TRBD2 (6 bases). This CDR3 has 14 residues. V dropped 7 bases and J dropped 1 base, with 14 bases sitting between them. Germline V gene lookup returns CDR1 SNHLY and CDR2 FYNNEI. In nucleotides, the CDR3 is TGTGCCAGCAACGGAGCGGAGGGTTCCTACGAGCAGTACTTC. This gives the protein CASNGAEGSYEQYF.

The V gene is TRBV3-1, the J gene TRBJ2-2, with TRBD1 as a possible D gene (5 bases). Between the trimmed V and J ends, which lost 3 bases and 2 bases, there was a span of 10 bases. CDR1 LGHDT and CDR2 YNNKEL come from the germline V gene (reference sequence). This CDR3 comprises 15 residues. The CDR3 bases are TGTGCCAGCAGCCAGGACACAGGAAACACCGGGGAGCTGTTTTTT. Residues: CASSQDTGNTGELFF.

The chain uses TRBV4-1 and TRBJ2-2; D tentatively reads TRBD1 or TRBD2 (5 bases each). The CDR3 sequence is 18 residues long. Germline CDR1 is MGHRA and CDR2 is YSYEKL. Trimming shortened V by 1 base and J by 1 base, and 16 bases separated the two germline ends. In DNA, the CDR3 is TGCGCCAGCAGCCAAGGACTCCAGGGAGAGGGGAACACCGGGGAGCTGTTTTTT. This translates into CASSQGLQGEGNTGELFF.

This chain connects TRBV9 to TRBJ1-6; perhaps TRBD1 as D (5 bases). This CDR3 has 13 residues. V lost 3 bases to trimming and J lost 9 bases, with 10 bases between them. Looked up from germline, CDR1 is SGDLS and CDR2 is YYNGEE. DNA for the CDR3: TGTGCCAGCAGCGGAGACAGTGGTTCACCCCTCCACTTT. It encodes CASSGDSGSPLHF.

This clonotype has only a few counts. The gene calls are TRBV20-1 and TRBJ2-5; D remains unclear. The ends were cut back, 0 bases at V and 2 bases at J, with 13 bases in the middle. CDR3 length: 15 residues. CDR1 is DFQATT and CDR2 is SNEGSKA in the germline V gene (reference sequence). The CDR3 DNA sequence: TGCAGTGCTAGAGATGGTGAGACAAGACAAGAGACCCAGTACTTC. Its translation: CSARDGETRQETQYF.

The CDR3 DNA reads as TGTGCCAGCAGCCCATACGCGGGGGGGGGCAATGAGCAGTTCTTC. It translates to CASSPYAGGGNEQFF. The rearrangement joins TRBV12-3 or TRBV12-4 to TRBJ2-1, with 9 bases that match TRBD2. The CDR3 is made up of 15 amino acids. After removal of 6 bases from V and 6 bases from J, the junction contained 9 bases not matched to a gene.

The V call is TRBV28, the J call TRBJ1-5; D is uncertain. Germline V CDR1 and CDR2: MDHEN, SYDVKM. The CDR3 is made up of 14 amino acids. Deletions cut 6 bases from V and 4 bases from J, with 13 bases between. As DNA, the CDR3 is TGTGCCAGCAGCCTTGAGACTGATAATCAGCCCCAGCATTTT. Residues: CASSLETDNQPQHF. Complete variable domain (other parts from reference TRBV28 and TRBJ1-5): DVKVTQSSRYLVKRTGEKVFLECVQDMDHENMFWYRQDPGLGLRLIYFSYDVKMKEKGDIPEGYSVSREKKERFSLILESASTNQTSMYLCASSLETDNQPQHFGDGTRLSIL.

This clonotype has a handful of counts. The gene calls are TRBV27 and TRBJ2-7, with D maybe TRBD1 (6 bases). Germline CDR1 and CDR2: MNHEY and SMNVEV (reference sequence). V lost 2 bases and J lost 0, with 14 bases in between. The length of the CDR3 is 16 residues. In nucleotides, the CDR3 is TGTGCCAGCAGTTTAAGTGAAGGACAGCGCTCCTACGAGCAGTACTTC. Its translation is CASSLSEGQRSYEQYF.

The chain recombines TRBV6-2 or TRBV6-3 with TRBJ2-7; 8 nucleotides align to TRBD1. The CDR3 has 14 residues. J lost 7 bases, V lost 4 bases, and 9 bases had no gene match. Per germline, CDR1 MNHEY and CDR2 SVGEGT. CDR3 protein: CASSWSKTGDEQYV. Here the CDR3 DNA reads TGTGCCAGCAGTTGGAGCAAGACAGGGGATGAGCAGTACGTC.

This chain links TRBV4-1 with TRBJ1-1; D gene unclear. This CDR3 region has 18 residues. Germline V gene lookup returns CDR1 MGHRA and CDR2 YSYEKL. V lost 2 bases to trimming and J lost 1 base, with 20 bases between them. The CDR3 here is CASSQRSWYRAKNTEAFF. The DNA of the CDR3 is TGCGCCAGCAGCCAAAGATCGTGGTATAGGGCCAAGAACACTGAAGCTTTCTTT.

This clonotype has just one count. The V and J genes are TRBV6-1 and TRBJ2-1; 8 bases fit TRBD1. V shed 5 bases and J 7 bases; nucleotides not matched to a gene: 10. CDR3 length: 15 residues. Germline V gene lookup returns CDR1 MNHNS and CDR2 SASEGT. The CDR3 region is CASSPPGTGPNEQFF. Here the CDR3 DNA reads TGTGCCAGCAGTCCCCCCGGGACAGGTCCGAATGAGCAGTTCTTC.

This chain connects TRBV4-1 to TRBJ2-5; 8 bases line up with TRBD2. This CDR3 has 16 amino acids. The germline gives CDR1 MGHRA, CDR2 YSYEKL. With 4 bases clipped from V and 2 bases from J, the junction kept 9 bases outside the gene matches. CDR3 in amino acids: CASSRLERGRQETQYF. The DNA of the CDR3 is TGCGCCAGCAGCCGATTGGAGCGGGGGAGACAAGAGACCCAGTACTTC.

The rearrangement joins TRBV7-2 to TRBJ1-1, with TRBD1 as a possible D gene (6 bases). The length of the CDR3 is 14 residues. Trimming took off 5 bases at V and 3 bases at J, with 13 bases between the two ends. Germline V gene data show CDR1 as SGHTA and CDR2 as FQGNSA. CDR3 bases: TGTGCCAGCAGCGCCGGAGGGGGGCACACTGAAGCTTTCTTT. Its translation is CASSAGGGHTEAFF.

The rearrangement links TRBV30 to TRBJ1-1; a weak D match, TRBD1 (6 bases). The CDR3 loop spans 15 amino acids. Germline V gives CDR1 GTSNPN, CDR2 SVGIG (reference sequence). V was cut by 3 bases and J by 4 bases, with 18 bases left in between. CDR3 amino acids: CAWRTTGRGLTEAFF. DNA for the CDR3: TGTGCCTGGAGGACCACAGGCAGGGGCCTCACTGAAGCTTTCTTT.

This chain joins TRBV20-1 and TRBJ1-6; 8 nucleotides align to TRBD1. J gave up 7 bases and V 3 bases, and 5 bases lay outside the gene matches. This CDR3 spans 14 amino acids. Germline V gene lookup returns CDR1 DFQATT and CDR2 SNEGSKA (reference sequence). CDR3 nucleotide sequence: TGCAGTGCTAGGTGGGGACAGGACAATTCACCCCTCCACTTT. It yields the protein CSARWGQDNSPLHF.

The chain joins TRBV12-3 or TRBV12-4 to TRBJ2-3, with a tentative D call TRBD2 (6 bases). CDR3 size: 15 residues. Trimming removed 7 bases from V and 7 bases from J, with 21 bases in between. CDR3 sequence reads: CASTPSAGLAYTQYF. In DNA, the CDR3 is TGTGCCAGCACCCCCTCGGCGGGGCTAGCGTATACGCAGTATTTT.